This T cell receptor (beta chain) appears in the sequencing data of a study of blood T cell repertoires in COVID-19. Study at large: Samples of COVID-19 (acute and convalescent) were obtained from the United States, Italy and Spain. The analysed material was cDNA or gDNA that came from T cells, B-cell-depleted T cells, or PBMCs.

Original handling: Amplification from reference gene primers served as the basis for estimated nucleated cell counts. TCRdb's table, derived via immunoSEQ multiplex PCR, lists solely in-frame clones and lacks some. V and J calls and clone size are as listed in that table; D and trimming were resolved from the DNA. The sample has fewer than 85,000 clones, about 80% seen once. This CDR3 has 14 residues. V was shortened by 1 base and J by 2 bases, with 8 bases between the two germline ends. Germline V CDR1 and CDR2: SEHNR, FQNEAQ (reference sequence). Sequences were obtained from peripheral blood. This chain joins TRBV7-9 and TRBJ2-5; TRBD1 is a possible D gene (5 bases). The receptor was isolated from a human donor in a cohort sampled during active COVID-19. The CDR3 protein is CASSLVGLQETQYF. DNA for the CDR3: TGTGCCAGCAGCTTAGTGGGGCTTCAAGAGACCCAGTACTTC.